This TCR beta chain originates from a study of blood T cell repertoires in COVID-19. Study at large: Acute and convalescent COVID-19 samples came from the United States, Italy and Spain. Sources were T cells, B-cell-depleted T cells, or PBMCs; the material itself was cDNA or gDNA.

The CDR3 runs 15 residues. From germline, CDR1 is MNHEY and CDR2 SVGAGI. V was shortened by 6 bases and J by 4 bases, with 18 bases between the two germline ends. Original analysis: Amplifying reference gene primers gave estimates of nucleated cell counts. Profiled with immunoSEQ multiplex PCR; TCRdb holds only in-frame clones, not every one. V, J and clone size are taken as reported in that table, and D and trimming were inferred from the DNA itself. The sample yields 110,000 or so clones, approximately 84% seen once. The chain combines TRBV6-5 with TRBJ1-2, with unresolved D. Sequenced input: peripheral blood. The TCR comes from a middle-aged woman with acute or convalescent COVID-19. The CDR3 DNA reads as TGTGCCAGCAGCCCCGGCGACCCAGGTGTCTATGGCTACACCTTC. Translation gives CASSPGDPGVYGYTF.